The rows below give T cell receptor beta chains drawn from one sample of a study of PD-1 blockade in classical Hodgkin lymphoma. The table came from immunoSEQ multiplex PCR; TCRdb's copy has only in-frame clones and leaves some out. This sample carries around 20,000 clones, just under 80% of them seen once, and the ten largest clones take 15% to 20%. The source material was peripheral blood mononuclear cells (PBMCs), sampled before the second cycle of nivolumab. The receptors here all came from a human donor with classical Hodgkin lymphoma. Both conserved end residues are part of each CDR3. The D gene is left open where the match is weak. Clone size, where shown, is once, few, many, or a class for clones that have expanded.

v_call	clone_size	d_call	j_call	cdr3_nt	cdr3_aa
TRBV9	.	TRBD2	TRBJ2-5	TGTGCCAGCAGCGTAGGGGACGGGAGGGCCTTGGAGACCCAGTACTTC	CASSVGDGRALETQYF
TRBV19	.	.	TRBJ1-1	TGTGCCAGTAGTACGACAGCTTTGAACACTGAAGCTTTCTTT	CASSTTALNTEAFF
TRBV19	.	TRBD1	TRBJ2-1	TGTGCCAGTAGTATAAGGGGACAGGGTCGGGAAGGGAACCACAATGAGCAGTTCTTC	CASSIRGQGREGNHNEQFF
TRBV11-2	.	.	TRBJ2-6	TGTGCCAGCAGCTTACGGGGCTCTGGGGCCAACGTCCTGACTTTC	CASSLRGSGANVLTF
TRBV2	.	TRBD1	TRBJ2-1	TGTGCCAGCCCCAGGGGGCGAGACAATGATCAGTTCTTC	CASPRGRDNDQFF
TRBV4-1	.	.	TRBJ2-1	TGCGCCAGCAGCCAAGGCCCCTACAATGAGCAGTTCTTC	CASSQGPYNEQFF
TRBV7-2	once	.	TRBJ2-2	TGTGCCAGCAGCTTAAAACAGGGAACCGGGGAGCTGTTTTTT	CASSLKQGTGELFF
TRBV23-1	few	.	TRBJ2-3	TGCGCCAGCAGTCGGGGGGAGGACAGTAGAATTGTGGCGCAGTATTTT	CASSRGEDSRIVAQYF
TRBV5-6	.	.	TRBJ2-2	TGTGCCAGCAGCTTTCGGTGGCTCGTCGGTGGGGGGAACACCGGGGAGCTGTTTTTT	CASSFRWLVGGGNTGELFF
TRBV4-2	.	TRBD2	TRBJ2-3	TGTGCCAGCAGCCAACGGGGGGGCACAGATACGCAGTATTTT	CASSQRGGTDTQYF
TRBV4-3	.	TRBD1	TRBJ2-3	TGCGCCAGCAGCCCAGACAGGGGTATAGATACGCAGTATTTT	CASSPDRGIDTQYF
TRBV28	.	TRBD1	TRBJ2-2	TGTGCCAGCAGTTCGCCGGGACAGGGGGCCGGCGGGGAGCTGTTTTTT	CASSSPGQGAGGELFF
TRBV7-7	once	.	TRBJ2-3	TGTGCTAGCAGCCCCCGGGACGGAGGCACAGATACGCAGTATTTT	CASSPRDGGTDTQYF
TRBV7-2	.	.	TRBJ2-7	TGTGCCAGCAGCTTCGGACTGGTCTCCTACGAGCAGTACTTC	CASSFGLVSYEQYF
TRBV11-2	.	.	TRBJ1-4	TGTGCCAGCAGCCCCTCATTAATACCTGAAAAACTGTTTTTT	CASSPSLIPEKLFF
TRBV2	.	.	TRBJ1-1	TGTGCCAGCGGGGGGGGGCGGATGAACACTGAAGCTTTCTTT	CASGGGRMNTEAFF
TRBV6-6	few	TRBD1	TRBJ1-5	TGTGCCAGCAGGCCGAATGGACAGGGGGGCAATCAGCCCCAGCATTTT	CASRPNGQGGNQPQHF
TRBV11-3	.	.	TRBJ1-6	TGTGCCAGCAGCCCAGGACTGAATTCACCCCTCCACTTT	CASSPGLNSPLHF
TRBV19	.	.	TRBJ2-7	TGTGCCAGTACCATAAAGGAGGGCCGTTCCTACGAGCAGTACTTC	CASTIKEGRSYEQYF
TRBV28	few	TRBD1	TRBJ2-2	TGTGCCAGCAAAACAGGGGCAGGGGCGAACGGGGAGCTGTTTTTT	CASKTGAGANGELFF
TRBV5-1	.	.	TRBJ2-7	TGCGCCAGCAGCTTGGGCGGCGAGCAGTACTTC	CASSLGGEQYF
TRBV5-3	.	.	TRBJ2-6	TGTGCCAGAAGCGGGTTCTGGCAGGTGGGGTCCGCCCTCTCTGGGGCCAACGTCCTGACTTTC	CARSGFWQVGSALSGANVLTF
TRBV29-1	once	.	TRBJ2-3	TGCAGCGTTGGCGGAGGTTTTTTACCCACAGATACGCAGTATTTT	CSVGGGFLPTDTQYF
TRBV11-2	once	.	TRBJ2-7	TGTGCCAGCAGCCGCTACGCTCTCGGGTTGCGCTACGAGCAGTACTTC	CASSRYALGLRYEQYF
TRBV7-2	.	.	TRBJ1-4	TGTGCCAGCAGCTTAGCGTCGACTGGGTCTAATGAAAAACTGTTTTTT	CASSLASTGSNEKLFF
TRBV4-3	.	TRBD2	TRBJ2-7	TGCGCCAGCAGCTCGGGACTAGCGGGAACCTACGAGCAGTACTTC	CASSSGLAGTYEQYF
TRBV6-5	.	TRBD1	TRBJ1-5	TGTGCCAGCAGTTACGAAGACAGGGCAAATCAGCCCCAGCATTTT	CASSYEDRANQPQHF
TRBV19	.	TRBD1	TRBJ1-5	TGTGCCAGTAGAAGAGACAGGGCCCAGCCCCAGCATTTT	CASRRDRAQPQHF
TRBV27	.	.	TRBJ2-7	TGTGCCAGCAGTCCCTACCGACGGAGCTCCTACGAGCAGTACTTC	CASSPYRRSSYEQYF
TRBV5-1	.	TRBD2	TRBJ2-1	TGCGCCAGCAGCTTGCAGTTCCTAGCGGGAAAGAATGAGCAGTTCTTC	CASSLQFLAGKNEQFF
TRBV6-5	.	.	TRBJ2-3	TGTGCCAGCAGTTACCTGGGACTCACAGATACGCAGTATTTT	CASSYLGLTDTQYF
TRBV7-2	few	.	TRBJ2-2	TGTGCCAGCACCCACGGGACTGGAAACACCGGGGAGCTGTTTTTT	CASTHGTGNTGELFF
TRBV5-1	.	.	TRBJ2-5	TGCGCCAGCAGCTTGTCAGGGTGGGGACAAGAGACCCAGTACTTC	CASSLSGWGQETQYF
TRBV6-1	.	TRBD1	TRBJ2-7	TGTGCCAGCAGTGCTTCGACAGGGAGCTCCTACGAGCAGTACTTC	CASSASTGSSYEQYF
TRBV6-6	.	.	TRBJ2-3	TGTGCCAGCAGTTACGGGTCTGAAGGGACAGATACGCAGTATTTT	CASSYGSEGTDTQYF
TRBV4-1	.	.	TRBJ1-4	TGCGCCAGCAGCCAAGATATATGGACTTTGGGAACTAATGAAAAACTGTTTTTT	CASSQDIWTLGTNEKLFF
TRBV19	.	TRBD2	TRBJ2-1	TGTGCCAGTAGCAAAAAAAATAGCGGGAGGGCGGTTGAGCAGTTCTTC	CASSKKNSGRAVEQFF
TRBV20-1	.	.	TRBJ2-1	TGCAGTGCCCAAGCGATAGCGGAGCAGTTCTTC	CSAQAIAEQFF
TRBV2	few	.	TRBJ2-5	TGTGCCAGACAAGGGGAGGCCTTGGAGACCCAGTACTTC	CARQGEALETQYF
TRBV2	.	TRBD1	TRBJ1-6	TGTGCCAGCAGATGGGACAGTTATTCACCCCTCCACTTT	CASRWDSYSPLHF
TRBV29-1	.	.	TRBJ1-5	TGCAGCGCCGGCGGCAGGGGAAGTAATCAGCCCCAGCATTTT	CSAGGRGSNQPQHF
TRBV19	.	.	TRBJ2-2	TGTGCCAGCCACGCTGGGGCGGCCGGGGAGCTGTTTTTT	CASHAGAAGELFF